This entry lists 30 T cell receptor beta chains sequenced from one sample in a study of neurological immune-mediated disorders. MiXCR, run by TCRdb on the 5' RACE reads, gives a single entry per CDR3 protein. The table records more than 50,000 distinct CDR3 sequences, over 9.5% of them present only once. Material for sequencing was PBMCs. The receptors originated from a man aged 55-75 years in good health.

This clonotype was counted ten times or more. This chain joins TRBV29-1 and TRBJ1-3, with a possible D match to TRBD1 (5 bases). V gave up 3 bases and J gave up 2 bases, with 5 bases separating them. This CDR3 has 12 amino acids. In germline, CDR1 is SQVTM, CDR2 ANQGSEA. CDR3: CSVEGPGNTIYF. The CDR3, as DNA: TGCAGCGTTGAGGGACCTGGAAACACCATATATTTT.

About this clonotype: This may arise from a read error, as a much more abundant clone is one base away. Lacking the conserved final phenylalanine or tryptophan, this CDR3 likely reflects a read error. V gene TRBV5-1 combines with J gene TRBJ2-3, with TRBD1 identical over 7 bases. Germline assignment: CDR1 SGHRS and CDR2 YFSETQ. The CDR3 totals 15 residues. With V trimmed by 1 base and J by 4 bases, 6 bases remained unmatched. CDR3 coding DNA: TGCGCCAGCAGCTTGACCGGACAGGAATCAGATACGCAGTATTCT. Translation gives CASSLTGQESDTQYS.

This clonotype has ten or more counts. The chain carries TRBV6-6 and TRBJ2-1; 7 nucleotides match TRBD1. CDR1 and CDR2 (germline): MNHNY, SVGAGI (reference sequence). Germline trimming cut 6 bases from V and 7 bases from J; bases unmatched to any gene: 21. The CDR3 extends over 18 amino acids. This CDR3 reads CASRNTPLEGARFNEQFF. The DNA of the CDR3 is TGTGCCAGCAGAAATACCCCCCTAGAGGGGGCACGGTTTAATGAGCAGTTCTTC.

This clonotype was observed at least ten times. The rearrangement uses TRBV3-1 and TRBJ1-5, with D hard to call. Germline V gene data show CDR1 as LGHDT and CDR2 as YNNKEL (reference sequence). V lost 0 bases, J lost 5 bases, and 14 bases lay in between. The CDR3 is made up of 16 amino acids. In nucleotides, the CDR3 is TGTGCCAGCAGCCAAGATCAACCAAAGAGAGATCAGCCCCAGCATTTT. Translated, it gives CASSQDQPKRDQPQHF.

This clonotype was seen repeatedly, ten times or more. J is TRBJ1-3 and V is TRBV12-3 or TRBV12-4; weak D call: TRBD1 (6 bases). The CDR3 is 14 residues long. With 6 bases removed from V and 9 bases from J, the gap between germline ends came to 18 bases. The CDR3 reads CASRAQGGLFTIYF. CDR3 nucleotides: TGTGCCAGCAGGGCACAGGGTGGCCTTTTCACCATATATTTT.

This clonotype was seen repeatedly, ten times or more. The chain couples TRBV9 to TRBJ2-3; 10 bases fit TRBD2. The CDR3 sequence is 15 residues long. After removal of 4 bases from V and 4 bases from J, the junction contained 6 bases not matched to a gene. Germline CDR1 reads SGDLS; CDR2 reads YYNGEE. CDR3 protein: CASSRSGGTPDTQYF. In nucleotides, the CDR3 is TGTGCCAGCAGCCGTAGCGGGGGGACTCCAGATACGCAGTATTTT.

This clonotype has a count of ten or more. The gene calls are TRBV4-3 and TRBJ2-3; D unclear. The germline V gene has CDR1 LGHNA and CDR2 YSLEER. This CDR3 region has 15 residues. Deletions cut 0 bases from V and 0 bases from J, with 7 bases between. CDR3 DNA sequence: TGCGCCAGCAGCCAAGAAGCCGCTAGCACAGATACGCAGTATTTT. Its protein product is CASSQEAASTDTQYF.

This clonotype was observed many times. The chain recombines TRBV7-9 with TRBJ2-2; D gene uncertain. The V end was cut by 2 bases, the J end by 4 bases, with 8 bases between. This CDR3 is 14 amino acids long. Germline-derived CDR1 and CDR2 are SEHNR and FQNEAQ (reference sequence). The CDR3 DNA reads as TGTGCCAGCAGCTTAAGTGCTTTCACCGGGGAGCTGTTTTTT. Amino acids: CASSLSAFTGELFF.

This clonotype has ten or more counts. The chain joins TRBV5-1 to TRBJ2-1, with D possibly TRBD1 on 5 matching bases. V lost 6 bases, J lost 10 bases, and 14 bases lay in between. Germline V gene data show CDR1 as SGHRS and CDR2 as YFSETQ. This CDR3 has 12 residues. The DNA for the CDR3 is TGCGCCAGCACCCATGAGCCAGGGGAGCAGTTCTTC. It yields the protein CASTHEPGEQFF.

Many counts were recorded for this clonotype. V usage is TRBV12-3 or TRBV12-4 and J usage is TRBJ1-1, with TRBD1 identical over 7 bases. The CDR3 consists of 22 residues. The trim removed 4 bases at V and 0 bases at J, leaving 26 bases unmatched. The CDR3, as DNA: TGTGCCAGCAGTTCCCGGCAGTCCTTCCTTGGACAGGTGGGGGGGATGAACACTGAAGCTTTCTTT. Residues: CASSSRQSFLGQVGGMNTEAFF.

This clonotype has at least ten counts. The J gene is TRBJ1-1, the V gene TRBV27, with TRBD1 matching over 8 bases. The CDR3 length is 14 residues. CDR1 is MNHEY, CDR2 SMNVEV, per germline (reference sequence). Germline trimming cut 3 bases from V and 5 bases from J; bases unmatched to any gene: 5. For the CDR3, the DNA is TGTGCCAGCAGTTTGTTACAGGGGGGTACTGAAGCTTTCTTT. This sequence encodes CASSLLQGGTEAFF.

This clonotype was observed at least ten times. V gene TRBV7-2 combines with J gene TRBJ1-4, with TRBD1 matching over 9 bases. The CDR3 is 17 amino acids. Germline V lookup: CDR1 SGHTA, CDR2 FQGNSA. The trim removed 4 bases at V and 0 bases at J, leaving 6 bases unmatched. For the CDR3, the DNA is TGTGCCAGCAGCTCGACAGGGGGATATGCAACTAATGAAAAACTGTTTTTT. It codes for CASSSTGGYATNEKLFF.

This clonotype was seen repeatedly, ten times or more. V gene TRBV27 combines with J gene TRBJ2-7; D assignment may be TRBD1 or TRBD2 (5 bases each). This CDR3 region has 14 residues. CDR1 and CDR2 (germline): MNHEY, SMNVEV (reference sequence). Trimming pared 5 bases from V and 5 bases from J, leaving 16 bases between. The CDR3 DNA reads as TGTGCCAGCAGTCTACTAGAGGGGCGTCACGAGCAGTACTTC. Its translation: CASSLLEGRHEQYF.

This clonotype was seen more than once but under ten times. V usage is TRBV19 and J usage is TRBJ1-1; 11 bases map to TRBD1. V lost 7 bases to trimming and J lost 6 bases; unmatched junction nucleotides: 13. Germline CDR1 and CDR2: LNHDA and SQIVND (reference sequence). This CDR3 has 16 residues. As DNA, the CDR3 is TGTGCCAGTACCAAGGCCGGGACAGGGGGGAGACCTGAAGCTTTCTTT. Its protein product is CASTKAGTGGRPEAFF.

This clonotype was seen many times. This chain joins TRBV12-3 or TRBV12-4 and TRBJ1-4, with unresolved D. The V end lost 8 bases, the J end lost 1 base, and 11 bases lay between the germline ends. The CDR3 is 14 residues long. This chain's CDR3 is CASSGVLTNEKLFF. The CDR3 DNA sequence: TGTGCCAGCTCTGGGGTTTTAACTAATGAAAAACTGTTTTTT.

This clonotype was picked up many times. The rearrangement links TRBV7-2 to TRBJ2-3, with 14 bases aligning to TRBD2. J was trimmed by 8 bases and V by 5 bases; bases with no gene match: 9. There are 16 residues in the CDR3. CDR1 is SGHTA and CDR2 is FQGNSA in the germline V gene. CDR3 nucleotides: TGTGCCAGCAGCCAGGGACTAGCGGGGGCCGAGGGTACGCAGTATTTT. Encoded protein: CASSQGLAGAEGTQYF.

This clonotype was counted at least ten times. One end of the junction does not line up with germline, which may come from a read error. The chain employs TRBV15 and TRBJ2-7; D unresolved. Germline values: CDR1 LNHNV, CDR2 YYDKDF (reference sequence). This CDR3 has 14 amino acids. The CDR3 sequence is CATSRQQESPRRIF. In nucleotides, the CDR3 is TGTGCCACCAGCAGACAGCAAGAGTCACCCCGTCGTATCTTT.

The chain carries TRBV20-1 and TRBJ2-7, with D tentatively TRBD1 (5 bases). Trimming removed 5 bases at V and 1 base at J, with 12 bases between. Germline values: CDR1 DFQATT, CDR2 SNEGSKA (reference sequence). CDR3 length: 13 residues. In DNA, the CDR3 is TGCAGTGCTCCCTTGGGGCAGTCCTACGAGCAGTACTTC. Its protein product is CSAPLGQSYEQYF.

Many counts were recorded for this clonotype. The rearrangement joins TRBV7-9 to TRBJ1-2, with TRBD1 as a possible D gene (6 bases). Trimming pared 5 bases from V and 8 bases from J, leaving 15 bases between. Germline CDR1 reads SEHNR; CDR2 reads FQNEAQ (reference sequence). The CDR3 loop spans 13 amino acids. CDR3 amino acids: CASSETGGGGYTF. The CDR3 DNA sequence: TGTGCCAGCAGCGAGACAGGAGGAGGAGGCTACACCTTC.

This clonotype came up many times. The chain couples TRBV20-1 to TRBJ1-2; D possibly corresponds to TRBD1 (6 bases). This CDR3 region has 14 residues. The V and J ends lost 6 bases and 0 bases respectively, with 14 bases between them. Germline V gene sequence: CDR1 DFQATT, CDR2 SNEGSKA (reference sequence). CDR3 protein: CSAPGDTSNYGYTF. The CDR3 DNA reads as TGCAGTGCCCCCGGGGACACCTCTAACTATGGCTACACCTTC.

This clonotype was counted at least ten times. The J gene is TRBJ2-1, the V gene TRBV20-1; D uncertain. V was cut by 0 bases and J by 2 bases, with 11 bases left in between. Germline values: CDR1 DFQATT, CDR2 SNEGSKA (reference sequence). There are 15 residues in the CDR3. The CDR3 DNA is TGCAGTGCTAGAGAGTTAGTAGATCCCTACAATGAGCAGTTCTTC. It yields the protein CSARELVDPYNEQFF.

In its sample, this clonotype was seen many times. V gene TRBV4-1 combines with J gene TRBJ2-2; D may be TRBD2 (6 bases). CDR1 MGHRA and CDR2 YSYEKL come from the germline V gene. Trimming took 8 bases from V and 0 from J, leaving 10 bases between them. This CDR3 is 14 amino acids long. The CDR3 DNA sequence: TGCGCCAGCGGCGGGGTCTCGAACACCGGGGAGCTGTTTTTT. Its translation: CASGGVSNTGELFF.

This clonotype was counted ten times or more. The chain combines TRBV12-3 or TRBV12-4 with TRBJ2-3; 9 bases fit TRBD1. J lost 2 bases, V lost 6 bases, and 6 bases had no gene match. The CDR3 is made up of 15 amino acids. The DNA of the CDR3 is TGTGCCAGCAGCCCGGGACAGGGATCCACAGATACGCAGTATTTT. This sequence encodes CASSPGQGSTDTQYF.

This clonotype was picked up many times. CDR3 region: CASSLAREVGYGYTF. The CDR3 region has the DNA TGTGCCAGCAGCTTAGCCCGGGAAGTAGGGTATGGCTACACCTTC. The V gene is TRBV7-2, the J gene TRBJ1-2; no firm D call. The V gene's germline CDR1 is SGHTA and CDR2 FQGNSA. The CDR3 has 15 residues. Trimming took 0 bases from V and 5 from J, leaving 13 bases between them. The full variable domain, rest sourced from reference TRBV7-2 and TRBJ1-2, is GAGVSQSPSNKVTEKGKDVELRCDPISGHTALYWYRQSLGQGLEFLIYFQGNSAPDKSGLPSDRFSAERTGGSVSTLTIQRTQQEDSAVYLCASSLAREVGYGYTFGSGTRLTVV.

This clonotype was recorded many times. J is TRBJ2-7 and V is TRBV6-2 or TRBV6-3; a possible D gene is TRBD1 (5 bases). Trimming took off 5 bases at V and 2 bases at J, with 7 bases between the two ends. There are 12 residues in the CDR3. From germline, CDR1 is MNHEY and CDR2 SVGEGT. The CDR3 DNA reads as TGTGCCAGCAGTCTGGACACCTACGAGCAGTACTTC. This codes for CASSLDTYEQYF.

This clonotype has at least ten counts. The rearrangement joins TRBV5-4 to TRBJ1-2; TRBD1 agrees at 7 bases. The V segment lost 4 bases and the J segment 6 bases; nucleotides outside the gene matches: 12. Germline CDR1 is SGHNT and CDR2 is YYREEE (reference sequence). The CDR3 has 15 amino acids. CDR3 sequence: CASSPFSPGGHGYTF. The CDR3 nucleotides are TGTGCCAGCAGCCCCTTTTCCCCAGGGGGACATGGCTACACCTTC.

Ten or more counts support this clonotype. The CDR3 spells CSASTGRSDTQYF. CDR3 sequence (DNA): TGCAGTGCCTCGACAGGGCGCTCAGATACGCAGTATTTT. This sequence joins TRBV20-1 and TRBJ2-3, with TRBD1 identical over 7 bases. The CDR3 is made up of 13 amino acids. Trimming cost V 6 bases and J 4 bases; bases outside gene matches: 7. From germline, CDR1 is DFQATT and CDR2 SNEGSKA (reference sequence).

In its sample, this clonotype was seen many times. The chain is built from TRBV20-1 and TRBJ2-3; 12 bases agree with TRBD2. CDR1 DFQATT and CDR2 SNEGSKA come from the germline V gene (reference sequence). This CDR3 spans 18 amino acids. The ends lost 2 bases at V and 6 bases at J; junction bases unmatched: 15. The CDR3 spells CSARSMAASGGAVDTQYF. The CDR3 DNA sequence: TGCAGTGCTAGATCCATGGCTGCTAGCGGGGGGGCCGTGGATACGCAGTATTTT.

The gene calls are TRBV19 and TRBJ2-7, with D uncertain. Germline V CDR1 and CDR2: LNHDA, SQIVND (reference sequence). This CDR3 region has 16 residues. Trimming shortened V by 5 bases and J by 0 bases, and 17 bases separated the two germline ends. CDR3 loop: CASSQPSATPSYEQYF. CDR3 DNA sequence: TGTGCCAGTAGTCAGCCATCGGCAACCCCCTCCTACGAGCAGTACTTC.

This clonotype occurred many times. This chain links TRBV7-8 with TRBJ2-1, with 9 bases identical to TRBD1. The J segment lost 4 bases and the V segment lost 4 bases, leaving 2 bases of the junction unmatched. Germline V CDR1 and CDR2: SGHVS, FQNEAQ. CDR3 size: 14 residues. The CDR3 is CASSYGQGYNEQFF. Here the CDR3 DNA reads TGTGCCAGCAGCTACGGACAGGGGTACAATGAGCAGTTCTTC.